A single sample gave rise to the 5 T cell receptor beta chains below, sequenced in a study of T cell repertoires in cytomegalovirus infection. These receptors' targets are unknown. One entry per CDR3 protein results from TCRdb running MiXCR on the reads. The data show 750,000 to 950,000 distinct CDR3 sequences, with roughly 29% seen just once and about an eighth held by the top ten. The sequencing here drew on cultured CD8+ T cells from PBMCs, taken from culture after CMV antigen stimulation. Receptors originate from a human donor in good health (CMV status not recorded). Some clones in this sample may be carry-over from other donors' samples.

The V call is TRBV4-1, the J call TRBJ1-1, with D unresolved. The germline CDR1 and CDR2 sequences are MGHRA and YSYEKL. The CDR3 length is 14 residues. Trimming took 1 base from V and 3 from J, leaving 9 bases between them. The CDR3 protein is CASSQAPDYTEAFF. CDR3 sequence (DNA): TGCGCCAGCAGCCAAGCCCCAGACTACACTGAAGCTTTCTTT.

V usage is TRBV6-5 and J usage is TRBJ2-1, with 11 bases lining up with TRBD2. This CDR3 is built from 16 residues. V shed 0 bases and J 5 bases; nucleotides not matched to a gene: 3. Germline V lookup: CDR1 MNHEY, CDR2 SVGAGI. In DNA, the CDR3 is TGTGCCAGCAGTTACTCCCTAGCGGGGGGCCACAATGAGCAGTTCTTC. Its protein is CASSYSLAGGHNEQFF.

This clonotype has a handful of counts. The gene calls are TRBV6-6 and TRBJ1-5, with D uncertain. CDR1 and CDR2 from the germline V gene are MNHNY and SVGAGI (reference sequence). CDR3 length: 11 amino acids. CDR3 protein: CRRAADQPQHF. CDR3 DNA: TGTCGGCGTGCGGCGGATCAGCCCCAGCATTTT.

This clonotype turned up a few times. The chain couples TRBV19 to TRBJ1-1; D uncertain. Germline values: CDR1 LNHDA, CDR2 SQIVND (reference sequence). V lost 5 bases to trimming and J lost 6 bases, with 13 bases between them. This CDR3 comprises 13 residues. The CDR3 protein is CASSPGVRAEAFF. CDR3 coding DNA: TGTGCCAGTAGTCCCGGGGTGAGAGCTGAAGCTTTCTTT.

This clonotype has a count of ten or more. The CDR3 DNA sequence: TGTGCCAGCAGTCTGGGACAGGGTACCGGGGAGCTGTTTTTT. It translates to CASSLGQGTGELFF. The chain combines TRBV27 with TRBJ2-2; 9 nucleotides agree with TRBD1. With V trimmed by 5 bases and J by 5 bases, 3 bases remained unmatched. Germline assignment: CDR1 MNHEY and CDR2 SMNVEV (reference sequence). The CDR3 totals 14 residues.